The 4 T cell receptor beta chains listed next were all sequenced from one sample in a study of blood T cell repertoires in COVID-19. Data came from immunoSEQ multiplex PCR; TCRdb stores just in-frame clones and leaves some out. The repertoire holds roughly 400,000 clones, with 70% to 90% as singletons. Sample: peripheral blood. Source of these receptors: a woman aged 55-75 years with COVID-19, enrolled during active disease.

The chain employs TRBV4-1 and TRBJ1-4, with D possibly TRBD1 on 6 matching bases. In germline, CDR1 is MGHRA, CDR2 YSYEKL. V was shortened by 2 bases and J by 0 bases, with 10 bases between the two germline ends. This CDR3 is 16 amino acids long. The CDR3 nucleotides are TGCGCCAGCAGCCAACAGGGGACACCAACTAATGAAAAACTGTTTTTT. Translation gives CASSQQGTPTNEKLFF.

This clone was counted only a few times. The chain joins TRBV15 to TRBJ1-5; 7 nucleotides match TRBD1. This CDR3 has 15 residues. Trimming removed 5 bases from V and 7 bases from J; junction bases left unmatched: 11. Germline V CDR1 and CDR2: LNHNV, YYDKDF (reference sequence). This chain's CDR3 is CATSGLDREDQPQHF. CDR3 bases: TGTGCCACCAGCGGACTTGACAGGGAGGACCAGCCCCAGCATTTT.

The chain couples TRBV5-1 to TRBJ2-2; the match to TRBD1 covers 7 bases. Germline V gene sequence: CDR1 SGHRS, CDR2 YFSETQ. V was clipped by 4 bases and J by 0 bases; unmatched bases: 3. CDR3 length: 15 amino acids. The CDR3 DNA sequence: TGCGCCAGCAGCCCGGGACAGCCGAACACCGGGGAGCTGTTTTTT. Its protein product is CASSPGQPNTGELFF.

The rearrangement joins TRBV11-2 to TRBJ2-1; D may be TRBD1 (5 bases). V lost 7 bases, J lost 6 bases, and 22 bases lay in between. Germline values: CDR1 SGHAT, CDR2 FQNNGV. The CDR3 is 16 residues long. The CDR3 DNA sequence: TGTGCCAGCACACAACGGGCGTGGGGCTCCCCCAATGAGCAGTTCTTC. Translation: CASTQRAWGSPNEQFF.